Each of the 23 T cell receptor beta chains below was sequenced from the same sample in a study of T cell changes during pregnancy in multiple sclerosis. Clones were read by immunoSEQ multiplex PCR, and TCRdb kept only the in-frame ones, dropping some. The sample contains roughly 42,000 clones, 91% of which appear only once. The sample in question was CD4+ T cells from peripheral blood mononuclear cells, obtained in the second trimester of pregnancy. Every receptor here comes from a female donor in good health, enrolled as a control in a pregnancy study.

The J gene is TRBJ2-7, the V gene TRBV19, with D possibly being TRBD1 (5 bases). Germline assignment: CDR1 LNHDA and CDR2 SQIVND (reference sequence). Trimming removed 5 bases at V and 7 bases at J, with 18 bases between. The CDR3 is 14 residues long. CDR3 sequence reads: CASSAGRRVNEQYF. CDR3 DNA sequence: TGTGCCAGTAGTGCCGGTCGCAGGGTTAATGAGCAGTACTTC.

The chain is built from TRBV28 and TRBJ1-1; D unresolved. Germline assignment: CDR1 MDHEN and CDR2 SYDVKM. V lost 10 bases, J lost 4 bases, and 22 bases lay in between. CDR3 size: 15 residues. The CDR3: CATHPSPGEGTEAFF. CDR3 coding DNA: TGTGCCACGCACCCCTCCCCGGGAGAGGGCACTGAAGCTTTCTTT.

The V gene is TRBV6-5, the J gene TRBJ1-1; D may be TRBD1 (6 bases). The germline V gene encodes CDR1 MNHEY and CDR2 SVGAGI. The CDR3 runs 13 residues. DNA of the CDR3: TGTGCTTCCCAAAGAGGGGGGAACACTGAAGCTTTCTTT. The encoded protein is CASQRGGNTEAFF.

This rearrangement joins TRBV2 to TRBJ2-2; D remains unclear. The V end lost 8 bases, the J end lost 4 bases, and 5 bases lay between the germline ends. Germline V gene lookup returns CDR1 SNHLY and CDR2 FYNNEI. This CDR3 contains 11 residues. The CDR3 coding sequence is TGTGCCAGCGGGCGCACCGGGGAGCTGTTTTTT. Translating gives CASGRTGELFF. Drawing the rest from reference TRBV2 and TRBJ2-2, the complete variable domain is EPEVTQTPSHQVTQMGQEVILRCVPISNHLYFYWYRQILGQKVEFLVSFYNNEISEKSEIFDDQFSVERPDGSNFTLKIRSTKLEDSAMYFCASGRTGELFFGEGSRLTVL.

This clone was found once. The chain recombines TRBV6-6 with TRBJ1-2; TRBD1 is a possible D gene (6 bases). Trimming took off 4 bases at V and 12 bases at J, with 21 bases between the two ends. Germline assignment: CDR1 MNHNY and CDR2 SVGAGI (reference sequence). CDR3 length: 14 amino acids. CDR3 coding DNA: TGTGCCAGCAGTTTCGCAGGGGATGGAGGCGGCCACACCTTC. Amino acid sequence: CASSFAGDGGGHTF.

V usage is TRBV7-9 and J usage is TRBJ2-7; TRBD1 aligns across 8 bases. The trim removed 4 bases at V and 2 bases at J, leaving 7 bases unmatched. The CDR3 extends over 15 amino acids. Germline assignment: CDR1 SEHNR and CDR2 FQNEAQ (reference sequence). The CDR3 coding sequence is TGTGCCAGCAGCTACATGGGGACAGGTCCCTACGAGCAGTACTTC. It is translated as CASSYMGTGPYEQYF.

The chain recombines TRBV9 with TRBJ2-7, with TRBD2 identical over 8 bases. The CDR3 extends over 15 amino acids. The V gene's germline CDR1 is SGDLS and CDR2 YYNGEE. With 3 bases clipped from V and 7 bases from J, the junction kept 12 bases outside the gene matches. CDR3 loop: CASSAGGIWGGEQYF. CDR3 nucleotide sequence: TGTGCCAGCAGCGCGGGGGGGATCTGGGGCGGGGAGCAGTACTTC.

The rearrangement uses TRBV19 and TRBJ2-1; tentative D call: TRBD1 (5 bases). Germline V gene lookup returns CDR1 LNHDA and CDR2 SQIVND (reference sequence). CDR3 size: 14 residues. V dropped 8 bases and J dropped 4 bases, with 15 bases sitting between them. The CDR3 nucleotides read TGTGCCAGTGCATCAGCAGGGCGATACAATGAGCAGTTCTTC. Its protein is CASASAGRYNEQFF. The variable domain in full, with the rest retrieved from reference TRBV19 and TRBJ2-1, is DGGITQSPKYLFRKEGQNVTLSCEQNLNHDAMYWYRQDPGQGLRLIYYSQIVNDFQKGDIAEGYSVSREKKESFPLTVTSAQKNPTAFYLCASASAGRYNEQFFGPGTRLTVL.

The rearrangement uses TRBV15 and TRBJ2-2, with TRBD1 identical over 8 bases. Germline CDR1 is LNHNV and CDR2 is YYDKDF (reference sequence). V dropped 4 bases and J dropped 6; count of bases not matched to a gene: 4. The CDR3 covers 14 residues. This chain's CDR3 is CATSTRTGSGELFF. In DNA, the CDR3 is TGTGCCACCAGCACCCGGACAGGGTCCGGGGAGCTGTTTTTT.

The V gene is TRBV7-2, the J gene TRBJ2-3; 8 bases are shared with TRBD2. The CDR3 loop spans 15 amino acids. With 6 bases clipped from V and 3 bases from J, the junction kept 8 bases outside the gene matches. Per the germline V gene, CDR1 is SGHTA and CDR2 is FQGNSA. For the CDR3, the DNA is TGTGCCAGCAGATATAGCGGGATGGAAACAGATACGCAGTATTTT. Its translation is CASRYSGMETDTQYF.

This sequence joins TRBV11-3 and TRBJ2-1; no reliable D call. The CDR3 consists of 15 residues. Germline values: CDR1 SGHNT, CDR2 YENEEA. Trimming stripped 5 bases from V and 0 bases from J, with 11 bases between. The CDR3 DNA follows: TGTGCCAGCAGCCCTCTCCCTAGCTCCTACAATGAGCAGTTCTTC. Translated: CASSPLPSSYNEQFF.

V usage is TRBV5-1 and J usage is TRBJ2-1; 7 bases fit TRBD1. Trimming cost V 2 bases and J 3 bases; bases outside gene matches: 5. The CDR3 is 15 amino acids. Germline V gene data show CDR1 as SGHRS and CDR2 as YFSETQ. CDR3 sequence reads: CASSFSGTDYNEQFF. As DNA, the CDR3 is TGCGCCAGCAGCTTCTCCGGGACAGACTACAATGAGCAGTTCTTC.

The chain combines TRBV7-9 with TRBJ2-1, with TRBD2 identical over 12 bases. Trimming took 5 bases from V and 5 from J; bases not matched to a gene: 16. The CDR3 is 19 amino acids. The V gene's germline CDR1 is SEHNR and CDR2 FQNEAQ (reference sequence). The CDR3 DNA is TGTGCCAGCAGCGATACACTCGGACTAGCGGGGATTAGAAACAATGAGCAGTTCTTC. Translation gives CASSDTLGLAGIRNNEQFF.

This rearrangement joins TRBV7-2 to TRBJ2-1; D is perhaps TRBD2 (5 bases). CDR3 length: 16 residues. Germline V CDR1 and CDR2: SGHTA, FQGNSA. V was pared by 4 bases and J by 0 bases, with 13 bases between. In DNA, the CDR3 is TGTGCCAGCAGCTCGTACCTAGGGAGCTCCTACAATGAGCAGTTCTTC. Translation gives CASSSYLGSSYNEQFF.

V is TRBV19 and J is TRBJ1-5; 10 bases line up with TRBD1. V dropped 7 bases and J dropped 4; count of bases not matched to a gene: 7. In germline, CDR1 is LNHDA, CDR2 SQIVND (reference sequence). The CDR3 is 15 amino acids. The CDR3 region has the DNA TGTGCCAGTACGGGGACAGGGGAGAGGAATCAGCCCCAGCATTTT. Residues: CASTGTGERNQPQHF.

This chain links TRBV6-5 with TRBJ1-2; D remains ambiguous. The CDR3 spans 13 residues. Germline V gives CDR1 MNHEY, CDR2 SVGAGI. Trimming shortened V by 6 bases and J by 2 bases, and 10 bases separated the two germline ends. CDR3 DNA: TGTGCCAGCAGCCAAAGGAGGAACTATGGCTACACCTTC. Its protein product is CASSQRRNYGYTF.

The chain has TRBV29-1 and TRBJ2-7, with 10 bases fitting TRBD2. The length of the CDR3 is 14 residues. Germline V gene lookup returns CDR1 SQVTM and CDR2 ANQGSEA. The V gene end was trimmed by 4 bases and the J gene end by 2 bases; junction bases not matched to a gene: 5. CDR3 sequence: CSVAPAGGPYEQYF. CDR3 coding DNA: TGCAGCGTTGCCCCAGCGGGAGGGCCCTACGAGCAGTACTTC.

V usage is TRBV6-5 and J usage is TRBJ2-2; D is perhaps TRBD1 (6 bases). CDR1 and CDR2 from the germline V gene are MNHEY and SVGAGI. This CDR3 region has 13 residues. Trimming shortened V by 6 bases and J by 1 base, and 6 bases separated the two germline ends. CDR3 protein: CASRQGNTGELFF. CDR3 DNA sequence: TGTGCCAGCAGACAGGGGAACACCGGGGAGCTGTTTTTT.

This clone showed up just once. V and J are TRBV5-4 and TRBJ2-5, with 7 bases identical to TRBD1. Germline V lookup: CDR1 SGHNT, CDR2 YYREEE (reference sequence). The length of the CDR3 is 13 residues. V shed 5 bases and J 5 bases; nucleotides not matched to a gene: 6. CDR3 nucleotide sequence: TGTGCCAGCAGACGACAGGGACAGGAGACCCAGTACTTC. Protein product: CASRRQGQETQYF.

The CDR3 reads CASSLLGRGVNTEAFF. The CDR3 coding sequence is TGCGCCAGCAGCTTGTTAGGTAGGGGTGTGAACACTGAAGCTTTCTTT. The chain recombines TRBV5-1 with TRBJ1-1; the D gene is possibly TRBD1 (5 bases). There are 16 residues in the CDR3. V lost 1 base, J lost 0 bases, and 13 bases lay in between. Looked up from germline, CDR1 is SGHRS and CDR2 is YFSETQ. The whole variable domain, remainder taken from reference TRBV5-1 and TRBJ1-1, is KAGVTQTPRYLIKTRGQQVTLSCSPISGHRSVSWYQQTPGQGLQFLFEYFSETQRNKGNFPGRFSGRQFSNSRSEMNVSTLELGDSALYLCASSLLGRGVNTEAFFGQGTRLTVV.

The rearrangement uses TRBV5-5 and TRBJ1-6, with TRBD1 matching over 10 bases. This CDR3 is built from 14 residues. The germline gives CDR1 SGHKS, CDR2 YYEKEE (reference sequence). V was pared by 0 bases and J by 9 bases, with 0 bases of the junction left unmatched. CDR3 bases: TGTGCCAGCAGCTTGGGGACAGGGGGTTCACCCCTCCACTTT. Its protein is CASSLGTGGSPLHF.

The chain links TRBV15 to TRBJ2-7; D is perhaps TRBD2 (6 bases). The CDR3 sequence is 16 residues long. V was trimmed by 0 bases and J by 0 bases, leaving 12 bases between them. Germline V gene lookup returns CDR1 LNHNV and CDR2 YYDKDF (reference sequence). The CDR3: CATSRDGGSASYEQYF. CDR3 nucleotides: TGTGCCACCAGCAGAGATGGAGGGTCTGCCTCCTACGAGCAGTACTTC.

The chain uses TRBV29-1 and TRBJ2-3; 8 bases fit TRBD2. The V gene's germline CDR1 is SQVTM and CDR2 ANQGSEA. This CDR3 comprises 13 residues. V lost 7 bases to trimming and J lost 4 bases; unmatched junction nucleotides: 7. In DNA form, the CDR3 reads TGCAGCGCCTCGGGGGGGGTCGCAGATACGCAGTATTTT. It is translated as CSASGGVADTQYF.